This TCR beta chain was documented in a study of shared clonotypes between healthy human individuals. Sorted subsets were amplified in replicate PCRs using 200 ng DNA, some 31,000 T cell genomes. TCRdb's table, derived via immunoSEQ multiplex PCR, lists solely in-frame clones and lacks some. The sample comprises 950,000 to 1,100,000 clones, about 75% of which are singletons, and approximately 1.5% rests with the top ten. To note about this clone: Its matching antigen is unknown.

Findings of the study overall: Estimated richness values were generally larger in naive subsets than in memory subsets.

Trimming took off 11 bases at V and 7 bases at J, with 20 bases between the two ends. CDR3 length: 14 residues. Germline loops: CDR1 MDHEN, CDR2 SYDVKM. This clonotype originated in a man aged 18 to 30 in good health. The sequencing sample was made of memory CD4+ T cells sorted from blood. The subset was: CD45RA-negative fraction. The V and J genes are TRBV28 and TRBJ1-4; perhaps TRBD1 as D (6 bases). CDR3 in amino acids: CAGNTGSKGEKLFF. The CDR3 DNA is TGTGCCGGAAATACAGGGAGTAAAGGTGAAAAACTGTTTTTT.